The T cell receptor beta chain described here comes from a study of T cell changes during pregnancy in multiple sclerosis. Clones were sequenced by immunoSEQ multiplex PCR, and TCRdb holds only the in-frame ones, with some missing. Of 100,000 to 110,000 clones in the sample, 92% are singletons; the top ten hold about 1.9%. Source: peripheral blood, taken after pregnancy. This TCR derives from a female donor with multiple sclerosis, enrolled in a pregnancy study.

The CDR3 is CASSSNRGEQYF. DNA for the CDR3: TGTGCCAGCAGTTCGAACCGGGGCGAGCAGTACTTC. V and J are TRBV6-6 and TRBJ2-7, with a possible D match to TRBD2 (5 bases). This CDR3 region has 12 residues. V lost 4 bases and J 6 bases, leaving 10 bases between the germline ends. Germline lookup yields CDR1 MNHNY and CDR2 SVGAGI (reference sequence).